This T cell receptor (beta chain) came from a study of T cell responses to AZD1222 COVID-19 vaccine listed by TCRdb under 2021. For the wider study: AZD1222 recipients whose second dose came at about 4 weeks and those whose second dose came at about 12 weeks were combined into one group, since spike-specific TCR depth and breadth did not differ between the two schedules. TCR sequencing covered some 250 trial participants: around 210 given two doses of AZD1222 and about 26 given two doses of MenACWY control vaccine. Enrollment into the trials was organized by age into subgroups of 18-55, 56-69 and 70-plus years, and those subgroups contained 148, 28 and 57 TCR-sequenced participants, respectively. Broad study findings and their caveats: Participants were mostly white British, with more females than males. The authors suggested clonal diversity may have been underestimated. Conclusions about previously exposed vaccinees are limited, since just five to seven AZD1222 recipients were seropositive for SARS-CoV-2 at baseline. After two AZD1222 doses, both the breadth and the depth of spike-specific TCRs were significantly higher than at day 0 and than in MenACWY recipients. Because no day 14 peak-response samples were available, repertoires were characterized only after the peak T cell response. In the small 56-69-year group, the increase in depth fell short of significance, most likely because of low power. The whole spike protein was spanned by vaccine-associated CD4 TCRs, and dominant responses were seen in regions 160-218 and 743-854. Reportedly, almost half of the unique spike-specific TCRs recognized epitopes lying outside the regions that are mutated in the B.1.351 and B.1.1.7 variants.

Explained via the paper, the time point label denotes: baseline before first vaccination. Samples from vaccinated people were obtained from the UK trials COV001 and COV002, which included a single-blind randomized controlled phase 2/3 trial of AZD1222 (ChAdOx1 nCoV-19) in healthy adults. For TCRbeta chain sequencing, PBMC samples were collected from trial participants at day 0 and at day 28 after the second dose. Note on this clone: No antigen is known for it. Qualities for individual bases were not recorded, and no much larger clone is one base off.

From the cysteine up to the phenylalanine, the CDR3 has a length of 14 residues. The only DNA kept is the CDR3, 42 bases in frame from the first base. A distance of 13 bases separates the germline ends of V and J, which lose 1 base and 9 bases respectively. CDR1 is given as SEHNR and CDR2 as FQNEAQ, both from the germline V gene (reference sequence). The CDR3 regions of human TCRbeta chains were analyzed by immunosequencing. Regarding the original processing steps: TCRs in the repertoires were compared against a reference library of SARS-CoV-2-specific TCRs that had been generated with the MIRA antigen-specificity platform. Breadth was defined as the fraction of unique TCRs that were SARS-CoV-2-associated. Depth was defined as the fraction of total T cells that were SARS-CoV-2-associated. Using the MIRA data, every spike-specific TCR was mapped to the spike region that the TCR reacted to and assigned to either a CD4 or a CD8 class. Log10-transformed breadth and depth values were compared by one-way ANOVA with Sidak's multiple comparisons tests. TCRdb carries this immuneACCESS record with in-frame sequences only. Its versions omit some clonotypes, under half of them owing to an unresolved V gene in the studies checked, with the rest unexplained. The V and J calls and clone size are taken from that table; D and trimming were inferred from the DNA. The sample table lists some 100,000 clones, more than 75% of them with a count of one. The ten largest account for around a sixth of the sample.

The sequence was collected from an adult in good health. The rearranged segments are TRBV7-9 and TRBJ2-1; the D gene may be TRBD1 or TRBD2, since each aligns over 5 bases. The material sequenced was peripheral blood, taken on day 0 of AZD1222 vaccination. The CDR3 reads as follows: CASSLVRAEGEQFF. The DNA is TGTGCCAGCAGCTTAGTCAGGGCCGAGGGTGAGCAGTTCTTC.